The 20 T cell receptor beta chains listed next were all sequenced from one sample in a study of Ad26.COV2.S vaccination and SARS-CoV-2 variants. The treatment here: 19 received Ad26.COV2.S at low or high dose, single or two shots; 5 received placebo; per-sample allocation not given. On day 63 after the first injection, vaccine and placebo recipients gave samples. The assay was immunoSEQ multiplex PCR, and TCRdb's table has in-frame clones only and misses some. The profile shows some 450,000 clones, 90% of them singletons. This material consisted of peripheral blood, taken in a trial of Ad26.COV2.S vaccine versus placebo. Receptors were obtained from a person between 18 and 65 years old who received the Ad26.COV2.S COVID-19 vaccine or a placebo.

V gene TRBV6-5 combines with J gene TRBJ1-1, with a weak D call TRBD1 (6 bases). Germline V gene data show CDR1 as MNHEY and CDR2 as SVGAGI. CDR3 length: 14 amino acids. The germline V and J ends were trimmed by 6 bases and 4 bases, with 15 bases remaining between them. As DNA, the CDR3 is TGTGCCAGCAGGGGGTGGGGCAGGGGCACTGAAGCTTTCTTT. This encodes CASRGWGRGTEAFF.

The V gene is TRBV28, the J gene TRBJ2-1; 8 nucleotides agree with TRBD2. After removal of 5 bases from V and 4 bases from J, the junction contained 10 bases not matched to a gene. The CDR3 is 16 residues long. CDR1 MDHEN and CDR2 SYDVKM come from the germline V gene. The CDR3 region is CASSPFSLAAYNEQFF. The CDR3 DNA sequence: TGTGCCAGCAGTCCCTTCTCACTAGCGGCGTACAATGAGCAGTTCTTC.

This chain connects TRBV28 to TRBJ2-7; TRBD2 matches at 9 bases. V was pared by 4 bases and J by 3 bases, with 10 bases of the junction left unmatched. The CDR3 spans 16 residues. The germline V gene encodes CDR1 MDHEN and CDR2 SYDVKM. Here the CDR3 reads CASSWGEGLALYEQYF. In DNA, the CDR3 is TGTGCCAGCAGTTGGGGGGAGGGACTAGCACTCTACGAGCAGTACTTC.

The chain links TRBV5-1 to TRBJ2-5; D gene unclear. CDR1 SGHRS and CDR2 YFSETQ come from the germline V gene. The CDR3 spans 12 residues. Trimming pared 4 bases from V and 1 base from J, leaving 5 bases between. Here the CDR3 DNA reads TGCGCCAGCAGCCAAGGCCAAGAGACCCAGTACTTC. Its translation: CASSQGQETQYF.

The chain carries TRBV19 and TRBJ2-7, with 7 bases fitting TRBD1. Germline lookup yields CDR1 LNHDA and CDR2 SQIVND (reference sequence). The CDR3 has 15 residues. The trim removed 5 bases at V and 2 bases at J, leaving 9 bases unmatched. The CDR3 region is CASSEYRGATYEQYF. The CDR3, as DNA: TGTGCCAGTAGTGAATACAGGGGTGCGACCTACGAGCAGTACTTC. The full variable domain, in which reference TRBV19 and TRBJ2-7 provide the parts outside the CDR3, is DGGITQSPKYLFRKEGQNVTLSCEQNLNHDAMYWYRQDPGQGLRLIYYSQIVNDFQKGDIAEGYSVSREKKESFPLTVTSAQKNPTAFYLCASSEYRGATYEQYFGPGTRLTVT.

The V and J genes are TRBV5-1 and TRBJ1-1; no firm D call. The CDR3 sequence is 14 residues long. Germline loops: CDR1 SGHRS, CDR2 YFSETQ. V was trimmed by 2 bases and J by 4 bases, leaving 12 bases between them. The CDR3 region is CASSFTTGSTEAFF. CDR3 nucleotides: TGCGCCAGCAGCTTCACTACGGGGTCCACTGAAGCTTTCTTT.

The chain uses TRBV19 and TRBJ2-7; no clear D gene. Germline V gene sequence: CDR1 LNHDA, CDR2 SQIVND (reference sequence). The CDR3 sequence is 13 residues long. The V end lost 1 base, the J end lost 6 bases, and 10 bases lay between the germline ends. CDR3 residues: CASSIGVWGEQYF. CDR3 bases: TGTGCCAGTAGTATAGGGGTGTGGGGCGAGCAGTACTTC.

CDR3 loop: CASSEGFGGWGTDTQYF. CDR3 nucleotide sequence: TGCGCCAGCAGTGAGGGGTTCGGCGGATGGGGCACAGATACGCAGTATTTT. The J gene is TRBJ2-3, the V gene TRBV10-1; D not certain. Germline values: CDR1 WNHNN, CDR2 SYGVQD (reference sequence). The length of the CDR3 is 17 residues. V was trimmed by 2 bases and J by 1 base, leaving 16 bases between them.

The count of this clone is one. V usage is TRBV5-1 and J usage is TRBJ2-1, with 10 nucleotides matching TRBD2. V trimming: 7 bases; J trimming: 2 bases; junction bases outside the gene matches: 15. Per the germline V gene, CDR1 is SGHRS and CDR2 is YFSETQ. The CDR3 is made up of 18 amino acids. The CDR3 DNA follows: TGCGCCAGCGCGGGGGCTAGCGGGAGAAAGGGGCCCTACAATGAGCAGTTCTTC. Amino acid sequence: CASAGASGRKGPYNEQFF.

The genes are TRBV7-2 and TRBJ1-2, with TRBD1 matching 11 bases. The J segment lost 0 bases and the V segment lost 5 bases, leaving 11 bases of the junction unmatched. The CDR3 totals 18 residues. Per germline, CDR1 SGHTA and CDR2 FQGNSA. The CDR3 DNA sequence: TGTGCCAGCAGCCGCCAAAAAACGGACAGGGGGCCTAACTATGGCTACACCTTC. Amino acids: CASSRQKTDRGPNYGYTF.

This chain uses TRBV28 with TRBJ2-7; 10 positions match TRBD1. Unmatched junction bases numbered 12, after V lost 4 bases and J lost 0 bases. This CDR3 has 18 residues. In germline, CDR1 is MDHEN, CDR2 SYDVKM. CDR3 nucleotides: TGTGCCAGCAGTTCACTCGACAGGGGGCGGTTCCGCTCCTACGAGCAGTACTTC. Its translation: CASSSLDRGRFRSYEQYF. The variable domain in full, with the rest retrieved from reference TRBV28 and TRBJ2-7, is DVKVTQSSRYLVKRTGEKVFLECVQDMDHENMFWYRQDPGLGLRLIYFSYDVKMKEKGDIPEGYSVSREKKERFSLILESASTNQTSMYLCASSSLDRGRFRSYEQYFGPGTRLTVT.

The chain employs TRBV15 and TRBJ2-2; TRBD2 matches at 7 bases. V lost 1 base and J lost 4; bases outside the gene matches: 3. Germline loops: CDR1 LNHNV, CDR2 YYDKDF (reference sequence). The CDR3 is 15 residues long. The CDR3, as DNA: TGTGCCACCAGCAGAGGGGACTACTTCACCGGGGAGCTGTTTTTT. Amino acids: CATSRGDYFTGELFF.

The chain's CDR3 is CASSQGTEKLFF. In DNA, the CDR3 is TGTGCCAGCAGCCAAGGGACTGAAAAACTGTTTTTT. This chain connects TRBV3-1 (or the pseudogene TRBV3-2) to TRBJ1-4; D remains unclear. V gave up 1 base and J gave up 7 bases, with 4 bases separating them. In germline, CDR1 is LGHDT, CDR2 YNNKEL (reference sequence). This CDR3 region has 12 residues.

The V and J genes are TRBV3-1 (or the pseudogene TRBV3-2) and TRBJ2-1; perhaps TRBD1 as D (6 bases). This CDR3 has 13 residues. Germline V lookup: CDR1 LGHDT, CDR2 YNNKEL (reference sequence). V was cut by 1 base and J by 8 bases, with 9 bases left in between. CDR3 amino acids: CASSQGGGDEQFF. The CDR3 bases are TGTGCCAGCAGCCAAGGTGGGGGCGATGAGCAGTTCTTC.

This chain connects TRBV6-2 or TRBV6-3 to TRBJ2-7; the D gene could be TRBD1 or TRBD2 (5 bases each). The germline V and J ends were trimmed by 5 bases and 0 bases, with 20 bases remaining between them. Germline V lookup: CDR1 MNHEY, CDR2 SVGEGT. The length of the CDR3 is 17 residues. CDR3 in amino acids: CASSHPSGAVGSYEQYF. CDR3 DNA sequence: TGTGCCAGCAGTCATCCCTCCGGGGCTGTAGGCTCCTACGAGCAGTACTTC.

The V call is TRBV14, the J call TRBJ2-7, with 7 nucleotides matching TRBD2. Germline trimming cut 3 bases from V and 0 bases from J; bases unmatched to any gene: 8. The CDR3 is made up of 16 amino acids. The germline V gene has CDR1 SGHDN and CDR2 FVKESK. CDR3 residues: CASSQYSWTSSYEQYF. In nucleotides, the CDR3 is TGTGCCAGCAGCCAGTACTCATGGACTAGCTCCTACGAGCAGTACTTC.

The chain has TRBV7-6 and TRBJ2-5; no firm D call. Germline lookup yields CDR1 SGHVS and CDR2 FNYEAQ. This CDR3 comprises 16 residues. Trimming removed 5 bases from V and 4 bases from J, with 20 bases in between. DNA for the CDR3: TGTGCCAGCAGCACCGGAACTTCTCCAGCTTCAGAGACCCAGTACTTC. Amino acids: CASSTGTSPASETQYF.

The rearrangement uses TRBV11-2 and TRBJ1-2; D remains ambiguous. The CDR3 totals 14 residues. Trimming pared 4 bases from V and 4 bases from J, leaving 13 bases between. Per germline, CDR1 SGHAT and CDR2 FQNNGV. CDR3 region: CASSSNRASYGYTF. Written as DNA, the CDR3 is TGTGCCAGCAGCTCAAACCGGGCCTCCTATGGCTACACCTTC.

V and J are TRBV6-5 and TRBJ2-5; the D gene is possibly TRBD2 (6 bases). This CDR3 has 15 residues. Germline assignment: CDR1 MNHEY and CDR2 SVGAGI. V shed 2 bases and J shed 2 bases, with 12 bases lying between them. In DNA, the CDR3 is TGTGCCAGCAGTTACCCCCGGGACTGGCAAGAGACCCAGTACTTC. Protein product: CASSYPRDWQETQYF.

The rearrangement links TRBV15 to TRBJ1-3, with a possible D match to TRBD1 (5 bases). The CDR3 consists of 15 residues. The V end lost 0 bases, the J end lost 4 bases, and 10 bases lay between the germline ends. Germline loops: CDR1 LNHNV, CDR2 YYDKDF (reference sequence). CDR3 amino acids: CATSRDPGWGNTIYF. The CDR3 DNA reads as TGTGCCACCAGCAGAGATCCAGGGTGGGGAAACACCATATATTTT.